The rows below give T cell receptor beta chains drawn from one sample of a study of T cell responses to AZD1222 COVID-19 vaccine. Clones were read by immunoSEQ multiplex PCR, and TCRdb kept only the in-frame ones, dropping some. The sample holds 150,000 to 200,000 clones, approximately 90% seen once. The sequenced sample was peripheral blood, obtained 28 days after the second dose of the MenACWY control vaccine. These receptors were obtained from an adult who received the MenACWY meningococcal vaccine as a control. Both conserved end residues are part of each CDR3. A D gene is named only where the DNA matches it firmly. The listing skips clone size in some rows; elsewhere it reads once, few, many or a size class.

TGTGCCAGCTCACCAGGGGCTTCTACAACAGATACGCAGTATTTT,CASSPGASTTDTQYF,.,TRBJ2-3,TRBV18,once
TGTGCCTGGAGTGTCGGGTGGGCCTACGAGCAGTACTTC,CAWSVGWAYEQYF,.,TRBJ2-7,TRBV30,.
TGTGCCAGCAGCTTCCAATCACAGGGGAATGAGCAGTTCTTC,CASSFQSQGNEQFF,TRBD1,TRBJ2-1,TRBV7-2,.
TGTGCCTGGAACGAAAGGTCCGGAAACACCATATATTTT,CAWNERSGNTIYF,.,TRBJ1-3,TRBV30,.
TGTGCCAGCAGTCGAGGTAACAGCGTTCCCTACGAGCAGTACTTC,CASSRGNSVPYEQYF,.,TRBJ2-7,TRBV27,.
TGTGCCAGCAGGGGGGGCGGGACCTCCACCTCCGGAAAACTGTTTTTT,CASRGGGTSTSGKLFF,.,TRBJ1-4,TRBV28,.
TGTGCCAGCAGCCAACCCCCGGGACTAGCGGGAGGCAACAATGAGCAGTTCTTC,CASSQPPGLAGGNNEQFF,TRBD2,TRBJ2-1,TRBV3-1/TRBV3-2,.
TGTGCCAGCAGCTTAGATCTCAGACCTGCAACTAATGAAAAACTGTTTTTT,CASSLDLRPATNEKLFF,.,TRBJ1-4,TRBV7-9,.
TGTGCCAGCAGCCGGGACAGCTTTGGATATGGCTACACCTTC,CASSRDSFGYGYTF,TRBD1,TRBJ1-2,TRBV7-2,once
TGTGCCAGTGGGGGAGGGAACACTGCGGAGCAGTTCTTC,CASGGGNTAEQFF,TRBD2,TRBJ2-1,TRBV19,.
TGTGCCAGCAGTCCGTCGGGGGGCGAGCAGTACTTC,CASSPSGGEQYF,TRBD2,TRBJ2-7,TRBV6-5,.
TGTGCCAGCAGCTTGGAGTACTCTGGAAACACCATATATTTT,CASSLEYSGNTIYF,.,TRBJ1-3,TRBV5-6,once
TGTGCCTGGAGTGCGCTAGCGGGAGGGTACGAGCAGTACTTC,CAWSALAGGYEQYF,TRBD2,TRBJ2-7,TRBV30,few
TGTGCCAGCAGTTCGACAGGGGGCGCGGCTGAAGCTTTCTTT,CASSSTGGAAEAFF,TRBD1,TRBJ1-1,TRBV28,.
TGTGCCACCAGCAGAGATAGTCAGCACAATCAGCCCCAGCATTTT,CATSRDSQHNQPQHF,.,TRBJ1-5,TRBV15,once
TGTGCCAGTACTCCCAAGCTAGCATCGAGCATGAACACTGAAGCTTTCTTT,CASTPKLASSMNTEAFF,.,TRBJ1-1,TRBV19,.
TGTGCCAGTAGTTGGTCCCAAGAGACCCAGTACTTC,CASSWSQETQYF,.,TRBJ2-5,TRBV19,.
TGTGCCAGCAGCTCCCCTAACTATGGCTACACCTTC,CASSSPNYGYTF,.,TRBJ1-2,TRBV5-4,.
TGTGCCAGCAGTCTTGCCACGAGTAATTCCTATGGCTACACCTTC,CASSLATSNSYGYTF,.,TRBJ1-2,TRBV27,.
TGTGCCAGCAGTGAAGGGGGTGTCGTTGTTAATGAGCAGTTCTTC,CASSEGGVVVNEQFF,.,TRBJ2-1,TRBV2,once
TGTGCCAGCAGCCCGCAGGGGGGACAGCCCCAGCATTTT,CASSPQGGQPQHF,TRBD1,TRBJ1-5,TRBV7-8,.
TGTGCCAGCTCGGAGAGGACTAGCGGGTTTACAGGGACCTACGAGCAGTACTTC,CASSERTSGFTGTYEQYF,TRBD2,TRBJ2-7,TRBV27,few
TGTGCCAGCAGCCTCAAGGTGGATGGCTACACCTTC,CASSLKVDGYTF,.,TRBJ1-2,TRBV7-9,.
TGTGCCAGCAATGGGCCGTCCACTGAAGCTTTCTTT,CASNGPSTEAFF,.,TRBJ1-1,TRBV6-5,.
TGTGCCTGGAGTGTCCTCAGGGATAGTAACTCACCCCTCCACTTT,CAWSVLRDSNSPLHF,.,TRBJ1-6,TRBV30,few
TGTGCCAGCAGACAGGGAAATTCACCCCTCCACTTT,CASRQGNSPLHF,.,TRBJ1-6,TRBV28,.